These T cell receptor beta chains were read from a single sample in a study of EBV T-cell therapy then PD-1 blockade in nasopharyngeal carcinoma. These TCRs' antigens remain unknown. Data came from immunoSEQ multiplex PCR; TCRdb stores just in-frame clones and leaves some out. The sample has about 20,000 clones, around 84% seen once. The sequences come from CD8+ T cells from blood, collected at roughly day 290 from a patient whose treatment included autologous EBV-specific T cells and nivolumab. Every receptor here comes from a man in his forties or fifties with nasopharyngeal carcinoma. Each CDR3 is given with its conserved first and last residue. A D gene is named only where the DNA matches it firmly. Some rows have no size entry. The others give once, few or many, or a class for an expanded clone.

cdr3_nt	cdr3_aa	clone_size	v_call	j_call	d_call
TGTGCCAGCAGTAGACTAGCGGGGGACACAAATGAGCAGTTCTTC	CASSRLAGDTNEQFF	.	TRBV25-1	TRBJ2-1	TRBD2
TGTGCCAGCTCGCATACCTACGAGCAGTACTTC	CASSHTYEQYF	.	TRBV18	TRBJ2-7	.
TGTGCCAGCAGTTTATCCGGGGAGCTGTTTTTT	CASSLSGELFF	.	TRBV12-3/TRBV12-4	TRBJ2-2	.
TGTGCCAGCAGCGTAGCCAGGACCCGAAGCTCCTATAATTCACCCCTCCACTTT	CASSVARTRSSYNSPLHF	.	TRBV9	TRBJ1-6	.
TGTGCCAGCCGAAGGCGTGCAGCTGCTGGGGCCAACGTCCTGACTTTC	CASRRRAAAGANVLTF	.	TRBV2	TRBJ2-6	.
TGTGGCAGGCCCGGCAGGGCTGTAGAAGCTTTCTTT	CGRPGRAVEAFF	.	TRBV7-5	TRBJ1-1	.
TGTGCCAGCAGCTGGGGGACACCGGTGGGCGCTTTCTTT	CASSWGTPVGAFF	.	TRBV5-6	TRBJ1-1	.
TGCGCCAGCAGCCAAGAAGGGCCGGACAGGACAAATGGGGGTTCACCCCTCCACTTT	CASSQEGPDRTNGGSPLHF	.	TRBV4-3	TRBJ1-6	TRBD1
TGTGCCAGCAGTGGAGGGACAGGTTTGGAGACCCAGTACTTC	CASSGGTGLETQYF	.	TRBV2	TRBJ2-5	TRBD1
TGTGCCAGCAGTGGGTCGGACACCGGGGAGCTGTTTTTT	CASSGSDTGELFF	.	TRBV6-4	TRBJ2-2	.
TGTGCCAGCAGTGAAGCGGATGATCCGAGCGGGAGCTCCTACAATGAGCAGTTCTTC	CASSEADDPSGSSYNEQFF	once	TRBV6-1	TRBJ2-1	TRBD2
TGCGCCAGCAGCCCCTCTTTGACAGGGTTGACCTACGAGCAGTACTTC	CASSPSLTGLTYEQYF	medium-sized	TRBV4-1	TRBJ2-7	TRBD1
TGTGCCACCAGCAGAGGTTTTGGAGAGAACACAGATACGCAGTATTTT	CATSRGFGENTDTQYF	.	TRBV15	TRBJ2-3	.
TGCAGCGTTGAAGATCTGCAGGGAATCGGGAACACTGAAGCTTTCTTT	CSVEDLQGIGNTEAFF	.	TRBV29-1	TRBJ1-1	.
TGTGCCAGCAGTTACCTCCTCTGGGCGGATACGCAGTATTTT	CASSYLLWADTQYF	.	TRBV6-6	TRBJ2-3	.
TGTGCCAGCAGCTTATCCTACAGGACGAACACTGAAGCTTTCTTT	CASSLSYRTNTEAFF	once	TRBV7-9	TRBJ1-1	.
TGTGCCAGCAGCCCGAGAACAGGGGGGAACACTGAAGCTTTCTTT	CASSPRTGGNTEAFF	medium-sized	TRBV5-4	TRBJ1-1	TRBD1
TGTGCCAGCAGCTTACAGGGGAATTCACCCCTCCACTTT	CASSLQGNSPLHF	few	TRBV7-3	TRBJ1-6	.
TGTGCCAGCAGCTTGGACAGTCTTGGATACGAGCAGTACTTC	CASSLDSLGYEQYF	.	TRBV5-4	TRBJ2-7	.
TGCGCCAGCAGCTTGGGACAGTCTAGCACAGATACGCAGTATTTT	CASSLGQSSTDTQYF	.	TRBV5-1	TRBJ2-3	.
TGTGCCAGCAGCTTAGTAGGGCCCCAGCATTTT	CASSLVGPQHF	.	TRBV7-9	TRBJ1-5	.
TGCAGCGTTGGGGGGTACGAGCAGTACTTC	CSVGGYEQYF	.	TRBV29-1	TRBJ2-7	.
TGCGCCAGCAGCCAAGATTTAGGACAGGGCCAAGAGACCCAGTACTTC	CASSQDLGQGQETQYF	.	TRBV4-3	TRBJ2-5	TRBD1
TGTGCCAGCAGGGGGTGGGGACAGGGAGTTCGCGAGCAGTACTTC	CASRGWGQGVREQYF	.	TRBV5-6	TRBJ2-7	TRBD1
TGTGCCAGCACCATAGGAGGGGTTGGAACTGAAGCTTTCTTT	CASTIGGVGTEAFF	.	TRBV27	TRBJ1-1	.
TGTGCCAGCAGCCAAGCTTTTCGGTATAATTCACCCCTCCACTTT	CASSQAFRYNSPLHF	.	TRBV14	TRBJ1-6	.
TGTGCCTGGAGTCCCGGGACAGGTCCGGACACTGAAGCTTTCTTT	CAWSPGTGPDTEAFF	.	TRBV30	TRBJ1-1	TRBD1
TGTGCCAGCAGCGTAGGAGGAAACTATGGCTACACCTTC	CASSVGGNYGYTF	.	TRBV9	TRBJ1-2	.
TGTGCCAGCAGCGTTTACAGGGGTTCCCCAGAGACCCAGTACTTC	CASSVYRGSPETQYF	once	TRBV9	TRBJ2-5	TRBD1
TGCGCCACCGGTGGAGTAACTGAAGCTTTCTTT	CATGGVTEAFF	medium-sized	TRBV4-3	TRBJ1-1	.
TGTGCCAGCAGTTTTGCCGCGGGGCCGAACGTAAAAGAGACCCAGTACTTC	CASSFAAGPNVKETQYF	.	TRBV28	TRBJ2-5	.
TGCGCCAGCAGCCAAGATAGGTCGCAGGGAACCTACAATGAGCAGTTCTTC	CASSQDRSQGTYNEQFF	.	TRBV4-1	TRBJ2-1	.
TGTGCCAGCTCACCAGCGACAGGGGTAGTGGAAAAACTGTTTTTT	CASSPATGVVEKLFF	.	TRBV18	TRBJ1-4	TRBD1
TGTGCCAGCAGCTTATCTCGTAGCGTGGGCGGGGAGCTGTTTTTT	CASSLSRSVGGELFF	.	TRBV6-2/TRBV6-3	TRBJ2-2	.
TGTGCCAGCAGCCCCAGGTGGTCGACAGGGATAGAGACCCAGTACTTC	CASSPRWSTGIETQYF	.	TRBV3-1/TRBV3-2	TRBJ2-5	TRBD1
TGTGCCAGCAGCTACGCGGACAGACCTAACTATGGCTACACCTTC	CASSYADRPNYGYTF	.	TRBV5-5	TRBJ1-2	.
TGTGCCAGCTCCCCTGGTACCCAAGAGACCCAGTACTTC	CASSPGTQETQYF	.	TRBV27	TRBJ2-5	.
TGCGCCAGCAGCCAAGAGAGCACAGTTGGAAACACCATATATTTT	CASSQESTVGNTIYF	few	TRBV4-1	TRBJ1-3	.
TGTGCCAGCAGTGAAAGGGACAGGGCTCTCGATGAAAAACTGTTTTTT	CASSERDRALDEKLFF	.	TRBV2	TRBJ1-4	TRBD1
TGCGCCAGCAGCTTCAGGGGCGAAAATTCACCCCTCCACTTT	CASSFRGENSPLHF	few	TRBV4-1	TRBJ1-6	.
TGTGCCAACAGTGCCACAGGGGAAGCAGCAGATACGCAGTATTTT	CANSATGEAADTQYF	once	TRBV6-4	TRBJ2-3	TRBD1
TGTGCCAGCTCGATGGACAGGACCAATGAGCAGTTCTTC	CASSMDRTNEQFF	.	TRBV27	TRBJ2-1	TRBD1
TGCGCCACCACGCCGAGAGGGGAGAACACTGAAGCTTTCTTT	CATTPRGENTEAFF	.	TRBV5-1	TRBJ1-1	.
TGTGCCAGCAGCCCTCTGGTACGAGGGGACTATGGCTACACCTTC	CASSPLVRGDYGYTF	.	TRBV7-8	TRBJ1-2	.
TGTGCCAGCAGCCAAGATACGAACTCTGGGGCCAACGTCCTGACTTTC	CASSQDTNSGANVLTF	.	TRBV4-2	TRBJ2-6	.
TGCAGCGTCACAGGGGGCTATGGCTACACCTTC	CSVTGGYGYTF	.	TRBV29-1	TRBJ1-2	TRBD1
TGTGCCAGCCGCGAACGCGCGACAGGGGGTACCCAAGAGACCCAGTACTTC	CASRERATGGTQETQYF	.	TRBV7-9	TRBJ2-5	TRBD1
TGTGCCAGCAGGCCGTATAGCAATCAGCCCCAGCATTTT	CASRPYSNQPQHF	.	TRBV27	TRBJ1-5	.
TGTGCCAGCAGCCCCGGGGGAGCGGGGGCACGGGAAAGCACAGATACGCAGTATTTT	CASSPGGAGARESTDTQYF	.	TRBV7-6	TRBJ2-3	TRBD2
TGCGCCAGCAGCTTCCCCTCGGGGGACGTTAACTATGGCTACACCTTC	CASSFPSGDVNYGYTF	.	TRBV5-1	TRBJ1-2	.
TGTGCCAGCAGGCCGGGACAGGGGCCTGAAGCTTTCTTT	CASRPGQGPEAFF	.	TRBV27	TRBJ1-1	TRBD1
TGTGCCAGCAGTTACAGGGACACCGGGGAGCTGTTTTTT	CASSYRDTGELFF	few	TRBV6-2/TRBV6-3	TRBJ2-2	.
TGTGCCAGCAGCCGCCTAACGGGGGGAATTCAACTGTTTTTT	CASSRLTGGIQLFF	.	TRBV14	TRBJ1-4	.
TGTGCCAGCAGTTTAGGGAGAGCCTACGAGCAGTACTTC	CASSLGRAYEQYF	.	TRBV27	TRBJ2-7	.
TGTGCCACCAGCAGCGGACAGGTCGGCGAGACCCAGTACTTC	CATSSGQVGETQYF	.	TRBV15	TRBJ2-5	TRBD1
TGCGCCAGCAGCCAAAGGGCTAGCGGGGGAGGGGAGCAGTTCTTC	CASSQRASGGGEQFF	.	TRBV4-3	TRBJ2-1	TRBD2
TGTGCCAGCAGTTTGAAGGTGGTAGGGGAGCTGTTTTTT	CASSLKVVGELFF	.	TRBV12-3/TRBV12-4	TRBJ2-2	.
TGTGCCAGCAGCGCCCGACTAATTGAAAAACTGTTTTTT	CASSARLIEKLFF	.	TRBV5-5	TRBJ1-4	.
TGCGCCAGCACTATACAGGACGCCGCAACTAATGAAAAACTGTTTTTT	CASTIQDAATNEKLFF	.	TRBV4-1	TRBJ1-4	.